The rows below give T cell receptor beta chains drawn from one sample of a study of control samples from healthy donors and cancer patients. Produced via immunoSEQ multiplex PCR; TCRdb's table is partial and in-frame only. The data show 150,000 or so clones, with 90% to 95% seen just once and more than 5% held by the top ten. The sample consisted of blood. The receptors stem from a young man in good health. Each CDR3 is given without its conserved first and last residue.

J gene: TRBJ2-7
V gene: TRBV5-6
CDR3 protein: ASSLDLGPEQY

J gene: TRBJ2-1
V gene: TRBV27
CDR3 protein: ASSFGQSSYNEQF

J gene: TRBJ2-1
V gene: TRBV20-1
CDR3 protein: SAGAKNEQF

J gene: TRBJ2-2
V gene: TRBV30
CDR3 protein: AWSPGFNTGELF

J gene: TRBJ2-1
V gene: TRBV28
CDR3 protein: ASTSLPGLIYNEQF

J gene: TRBJ2-2
V gene: TRBV7-2
CDR3 protein: ASSLVGTSGGYTGELF

J gene: TRBJ1-1
V gene: TRBV27
CDR3 protein: ASSLGPGREAF

J gene: TRBJ1-1
V gene: TRBV10-3
CDR3 protein: AISESGQGNTEAF

J gene: TRBJ1-3
V gene: TRBV5-6
CDR3 protein: ASSLGNGNTIY

J gene: TRBJ2-1
V gene: TRBV7-3
CDR3 protein: ASSLTRGAGDNEQF

J gene: TRBJ1-2
V gene: TRBV27
CDR3 protein: ASSLSTGKSYGYT

J gene: TRBJ1-1
V gene: TRBV30
CDR3 protein: AWSTLPDRGTNTEAF

J gene: TRBJ1-1
V gene: TRBV7-9
CDR3 protein: ASSPKTGAGDTEAF

J gene: TRBJ1-5
V gene: TRBV15
CDR3 protein: ATSRDPQKNQPQH

J gene: TRBJ1-2
V gene: TRBV9
CDR3 protein: ATGQGEGYGYT

J gene: TRBJ2-2
V gene: TRBV27
CDR3 protein: ASSLFRRNTGELF

J gene: TRBJ1-2
V gene: TRBV4-1
CDR3 protein: ASSQVFLGAGDYLGYT

J gene: TRBJ2-1
V gene: TRBV4-3
CDR3 protein: ASSQRSDRGNEQF

J gene: TRBJ1-1
V gene: TRBV27
CDR3 protein: ASSLGGNTEAF

J gene: TRBJ2-5
V gene: TRBV7-6
CDR3 protein: ASSLVFRGRPDTTKETQY

J gene: TRBJ2-2
V gene: TRBV9
CDR3 protein: ASSVSPRYNTGELF

J gene: TRBJ2-2
V gene: TRBV11-2
CDR3 protein: ASSSDTGELF

J gene: TRBJ1-4
V gene: TRBV11-2
CDR3 protein: ASSPGTWGPF

J gene: TRBJ2-2
V gene: TRBV28
CDR3 protein: ASSLLGWENTGELF

J gene: TRBJ2-7
V gene: TRBV6-5
CDR3 protein: ASSHSPYEQY

J gene: TRBJ2-7
V gene: TRBV4-2
CDR3 protein: ASSQGLAGSVYEQY

J gene: TRBJ1-1
V gene: TRBV19
CDR3 protein: ASSLTGTGRTEAF

J gene: TRBJ2-2
V gene: TRBV7-9
CDR3 protein: ASSLWLAKANTGELF

J gene: TRBJ1-2
V gene: TRBV15
CDR3 protein: ATSRDHNKGDNYGYT

J gene: TRBJ2-3
V gene: TRBV24-1
CDR3 protein: AAAGALSTDTQY

J gene: TRBJ1-1
V gene: TRBV30
CDR3 protein: ASCRANPLNTEAF

J gene: TRBJ1-2
V gene: TRBV19
CDR3 protein: AAGTGGLQGDDT

J gene: TRBJ2-5
V gene: TRBV5-1
CDR3 protein: ASSSPEIGVQETQY

J gene: TRBJ1-6
V gene: TRBV6-1
CDR3 protein: ASSEGGWGRDNSPLH

J gene: TRBJ1-5
V gene: TRBV5-5
CDR3 protein: ASSLFQGANQPQH

J gene: TRBJ2-3
V gene: TRBV12-3/TRBV12-4
CDR3 protein: ASSSLATDTQY

J gene: TRBJ2-2
V gene: TRBV10-3
CDR3 protein: AIRGRMNTGELF

J gene: TRBJ1-2
V gene: TRBV28
CDR3 protein: ASSFTMQGLDYGYT

J gene: TRBJ1-2
V gene: TRBV28
CDR3 protein: ASNWDYGYT

J gene: TRBJ1-5
V gene: TRBV6-6
CDR3 protein: ASSHGQGGQPQH

J gene: TRBJ1-3
V gene: TRBV7-8
CDR3 protein: ASSLKRTGPSGNTIY

J gene: TRBJ2-1
V gene: TRBV5-4
CDR3 protein: ASSFRSLAGYNEQF

J gene: TRBJ1-5
V gene: TRBV28
CDR3 protein: ASSSFWTGGGYSNQPQH

J gene: TRBJ2-2
V gene: TRBV5-4
CDR3 protein: ASSLEVTGELF

J gene: TRBJ1-6
V gene: TRBV5-1
CDR3 protein: ASSPRTGTKDSPLH

J gene: TRBJ1-2
V gene: TRBV3-1/TRBV3-2
CDR3 protein: ASSQDLNGRYT

J gene: TRBJ1-1
V gene: TRBV28
CDR3 protein: ASTSTGDLNTEAF